This TCR beta chain was profiled in a study of cytomegalovirus exposure and HLA in healthy donors. Study background: Out of 180 million or so T cells, an earlier analysis found over 90 million unique TCR beta sequences in total.

Comment on this clone: What it recognizes is unknown.

Study results and limitations: Roughly uniform sequencing depth across donors was assumed, possibly incorrectly.

Trimming left V 4 bases short and J 7 bases short, with 16 bases between. From germline, CDR1 is LNHDA and CDR2 SQIVND (reference sequence). The CDR3 contains 15 residues. It was with 60 Vbeta and 13 Jbeta primers that the PCR ran. Here immunoSEQ multiplex PCR was the method, and the copy in TCRdb shows in-frame clones only, minus some. The sample includes 150,000 to 200,000 clones, 75% to 90% of them seen just once. The sequence was obtained from a boy aged 5-17 years in good health and CMV-seronegative. V gene TRBV19 combines with J gene TRBJ2-2; possibly TRBD1 for D (8 bases). Sequencing was performed on PBMCs. The DNA for the CDR3 is TGTGCCAGTAGTACGCTACAGGGGGGGATCGGGGAGCTGTTTTTT. Encoded protein: CASSTLQGGIGELFF.